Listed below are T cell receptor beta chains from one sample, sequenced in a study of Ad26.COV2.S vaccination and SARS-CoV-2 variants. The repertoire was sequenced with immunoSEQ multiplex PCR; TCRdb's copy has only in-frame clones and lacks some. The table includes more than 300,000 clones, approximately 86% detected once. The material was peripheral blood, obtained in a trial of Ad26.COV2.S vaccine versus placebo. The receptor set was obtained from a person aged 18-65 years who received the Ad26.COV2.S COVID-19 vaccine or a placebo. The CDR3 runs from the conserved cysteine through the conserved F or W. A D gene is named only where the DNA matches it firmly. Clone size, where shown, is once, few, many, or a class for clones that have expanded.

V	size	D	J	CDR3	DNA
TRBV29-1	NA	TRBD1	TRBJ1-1	CSESQGMNTEAFF	TGCAGCGAATCACAGGGGATGAACACTGAAGCTTTCTTT
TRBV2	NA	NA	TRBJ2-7	CASSEFRVGYEQYF	TGTGCCAGCAGTGAATTTAGGGTGGGGTACGAGCAGTACTTC
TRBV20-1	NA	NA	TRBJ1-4	CSASTGPSNEKLFF	TGCAGTGCTAGTACCGGGCCCTCAAATGAAAAACTGTTTTTT
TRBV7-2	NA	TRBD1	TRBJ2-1	CASLTGTGSEQFF	TGTGCCAGCCTAACCGGGACAGGGTCCGAGCAGTTCTTC
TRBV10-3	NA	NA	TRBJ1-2	CAISESPENYGYTF	TGTGCCATCAGTGAGTCACCAGAGAACTATGGCTACACCTTC
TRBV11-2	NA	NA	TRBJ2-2	CASSLVGGWDLNTGELFF	TGTGCCAGCAGCTTAGTTGGGGGATGGGACCTGAACACCGGGGAGCTGTTTTTT
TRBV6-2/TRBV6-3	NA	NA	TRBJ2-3	CASSPSRNTQYF	TGTGCCAGCAGTCCCTCCCGGAATACGCAGTATTTT
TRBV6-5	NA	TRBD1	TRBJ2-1	CASSTGQVSYNEQFF	TGTGCCAGCAGTACGGGACAGGTGTCCTACAATGAGCAGTTCTTC
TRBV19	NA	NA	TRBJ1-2	CASSNPTGTPYGYTF	TGTGCCAGTAGTAACCCAACAGGGACTCCCTATGGCTACACCTTC
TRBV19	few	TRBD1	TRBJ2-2	CASTPRDRATGELFF	TGTGCCAGTACCCCACGGGACAGGGCAACCGGGGAGCTGTTTTTT
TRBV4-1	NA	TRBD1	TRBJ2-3	CASSQNRGQGAFDTQYF	TGCGCCAGCAGCCAAAATAGGGGACAGGGGGCATTCGATACGCAGTATTTT
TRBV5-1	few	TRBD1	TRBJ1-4	CASSLGDRDLTREKLFF	TGCGCCAGCAGCTTGGGGGACAGGGACTTAACGCGGGAAAAACTGTTTTTT
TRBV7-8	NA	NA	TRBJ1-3	CASSPDPAGNTIYF	TGTGCCAGCAGCCCCGACCCAGCTGGAAACACCATATATTTT
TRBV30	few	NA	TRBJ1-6	CACTDSTTSPLHF	TGTGCCTGCACAGACAGTACGACCTCACCCCTCCACTTT
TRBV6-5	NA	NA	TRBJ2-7	CASSYFTGSLVYEQYF	TGTGCCAGCAGTTACTTTACAGGGTCTTTGGTCTACGAGCAGTACTTC
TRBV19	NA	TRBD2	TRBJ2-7	CASSSGGLGRYEQYF	TGTGCCAGTAGCTCCGGGGGTCTCGGGAGGTACGAGCAGTACTTC
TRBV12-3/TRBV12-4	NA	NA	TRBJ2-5	CASSFRGETQYF	TGTGCCAGCAGTTTTAGAGGCGAGACCCAGTACTTC
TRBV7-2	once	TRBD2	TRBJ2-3	CASSPGPGGRGGPDTQYF	TGTGCCAGCAGCCCCGGACCTGGGGGGCGGGGGGGCCCAGATACGCAGTATTTT
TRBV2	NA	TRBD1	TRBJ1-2	CASRPRQGRNGYTF	TGTGCCAGCAGGCCTAGACAGGGAAGGAACGGCTACACCTTC
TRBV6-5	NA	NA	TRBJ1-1	CASSRDTRGAEAFF	TGTGCCAGCAGTCGGGACACCCGGGGCGCTGAAGCTTTCTTT
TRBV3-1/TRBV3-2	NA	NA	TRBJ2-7	CASSQVSNSYEQYF	TGTGCCAGCAGCCAAGTATCAAACTCCTACGAGCAGTACTTC
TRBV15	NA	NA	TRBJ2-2	CATSRDRGGLHGGELFF	TGTGCCACCAGCAGAGATCGAGGAGGACTGCATGGCGGGGAGCTGTTTTTT
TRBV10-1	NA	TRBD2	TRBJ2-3	CASSKRGSTDTQYF	TGCGCCAGCAGTAAGCGGGGAAGTACAGATACGCAGTATTTT
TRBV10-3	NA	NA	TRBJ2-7	CAIRGPSGAGVTYEQYF	TGTGCCATCAGGGGTCCCAGTGGGGCAGGGGTAACCTACGAGCAGTACTTC
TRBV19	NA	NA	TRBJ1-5	CASSIVEDSNQPQHF	TGTGCCAGTAGTATAGTAGAGGATAGCAATCAGCCCCAGCATTTT
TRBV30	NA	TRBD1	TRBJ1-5	CAWSQGQVRNQPQHF	TGTGCCTGGAGCCAGGGACAGGTTCGAAATCAGCCCCAGCATTTT
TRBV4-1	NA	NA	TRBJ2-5	CASSQAGGGTRETQYF	TGCGCCAGCAGCCAAGCGGGCGGAGGAACGAGGGAGACCCAGTACTTC
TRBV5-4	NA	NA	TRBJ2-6	CATYSGTGANVLTF	TGTGCCACCTATTCTGGAACCGGGGCCAACGTCCTGACTTTC
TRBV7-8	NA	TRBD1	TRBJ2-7	CASSLRDRGPYEQYF	TGTGCCAGCAGCTTAAGGGACAGGGGGCCGTACGAGCAGTACTTC